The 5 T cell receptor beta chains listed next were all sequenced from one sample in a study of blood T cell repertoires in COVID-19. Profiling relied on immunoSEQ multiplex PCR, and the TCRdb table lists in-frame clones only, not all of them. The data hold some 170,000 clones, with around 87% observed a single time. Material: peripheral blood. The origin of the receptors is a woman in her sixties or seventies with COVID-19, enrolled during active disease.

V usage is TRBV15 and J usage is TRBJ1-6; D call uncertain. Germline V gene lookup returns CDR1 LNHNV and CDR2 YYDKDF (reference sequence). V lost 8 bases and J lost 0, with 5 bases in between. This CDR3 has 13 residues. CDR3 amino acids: CATRSSYNSPLHF. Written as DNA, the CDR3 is TGTGCCACCCGGAGCTCCTATAATTCACCCCTCCACTTT.

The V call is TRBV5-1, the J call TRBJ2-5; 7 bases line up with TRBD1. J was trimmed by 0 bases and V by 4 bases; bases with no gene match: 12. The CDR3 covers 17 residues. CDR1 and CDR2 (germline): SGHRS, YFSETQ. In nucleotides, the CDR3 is TGCGCCAGCAGCCAGGGTTGGGGGACAGAGTACCAAGAGACCCAGTACTTC. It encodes CASSQGWGTEYQETQYF.

In nucleotides, the CDR3 is TGTGCCAGCAGTTATGGGGCGGGAGTGGTCAATGAGCAGTTCTTC. Its translation is CASSYGAGVVNEQFF. The genes are TRBV3-1 (or the pseudogene TRBV3-2) and TRBJ2-1, with 7 bases aligning to TRBD2. J gave up 6 bases and V 6 bases, and 11 bases lay outside the gene matches. From germline, CDR1 is LGHDT and CDR2 YNNKEL (reference sequence). The CDR3 contains 15 residues.

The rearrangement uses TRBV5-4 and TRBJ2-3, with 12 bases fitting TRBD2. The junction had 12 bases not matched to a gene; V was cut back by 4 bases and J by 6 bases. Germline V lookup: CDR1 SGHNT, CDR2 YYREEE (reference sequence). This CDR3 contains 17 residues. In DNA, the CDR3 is TGTGCCAGCAGCCGAGACCCTAGCGGGAGGGTGTATGATACGCAGTATTTT. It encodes CASSRDPSGRVYDTQYF.

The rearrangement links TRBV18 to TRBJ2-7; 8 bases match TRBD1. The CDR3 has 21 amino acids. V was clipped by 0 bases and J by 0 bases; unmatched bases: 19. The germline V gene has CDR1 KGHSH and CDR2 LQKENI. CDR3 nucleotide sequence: TGTGCCAGCTCACCACCGGCATGGGCAGGGGGCGGTGGTCTATCCTCCTACGAGCAGTACTTC. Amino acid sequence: CASSPPAWAGGGGLSSYEQYF.